This T cell receptor (beta chain) is drawn from a study of OX40 agonist ivuxolimab in advanced cancers. At the level of the study: The patients got ivuxolimab, which is an agonistic anti-OX40 (CD134) antibody.

TCRdb keeps only in-frame clones here, not all; method: immunoSEQ multiplex PCR. The sample contains more than 45,000 clones, 70% to 90% of which appear only once. Remarks on this clone: Its specificity is not known.

The CDR3 consists of 16 residues. V was clipped by 3 bases and J by 6 bases; unmatched bases: 10. Germline V gene data show CDR1 as LGHNA and CDR2 as YNFKEQ. Regarding the study as a whole: Averaging showed that CD8+ T cells had more expanded clones than CD4+ did. Undetermined was the antigen specificity of the expanded peripheral T cells.

The sequencing here drew on CD4+ or CD8+ T cells sorted from blood, taken in a trial of the OX40 agonist ivuxolimab. The TCR was taken from an adult with an advanced solid tumor such as melanoma, head and neck, liver or kidney cancer. The chain uses TRBV4-2 and TRBJ2-2; 7 bases map to TRBD1. The CDR3 loop reads CASSQADRERAGELFF. The DNA of the CDR3 is TGTGCCAGCAGCCAGGCCGACAGGGAAAGGGCCGGGGAGCTGTTTTTT.